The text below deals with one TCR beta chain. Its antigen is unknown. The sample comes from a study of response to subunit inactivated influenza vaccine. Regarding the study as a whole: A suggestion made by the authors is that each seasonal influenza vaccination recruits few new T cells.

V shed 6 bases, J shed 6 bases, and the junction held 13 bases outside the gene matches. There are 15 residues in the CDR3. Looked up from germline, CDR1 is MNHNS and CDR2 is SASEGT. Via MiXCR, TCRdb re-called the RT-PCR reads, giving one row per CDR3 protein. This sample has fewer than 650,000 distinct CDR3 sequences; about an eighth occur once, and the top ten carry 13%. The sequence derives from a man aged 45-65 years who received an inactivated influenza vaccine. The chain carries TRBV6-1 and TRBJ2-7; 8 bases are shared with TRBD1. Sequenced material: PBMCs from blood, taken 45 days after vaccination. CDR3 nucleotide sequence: TGTGCCAGCAGCCCCCCCTCTGGACAGGGCGGCGAGCAGTACTTC. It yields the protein CASSPPSGQGGEQYF.